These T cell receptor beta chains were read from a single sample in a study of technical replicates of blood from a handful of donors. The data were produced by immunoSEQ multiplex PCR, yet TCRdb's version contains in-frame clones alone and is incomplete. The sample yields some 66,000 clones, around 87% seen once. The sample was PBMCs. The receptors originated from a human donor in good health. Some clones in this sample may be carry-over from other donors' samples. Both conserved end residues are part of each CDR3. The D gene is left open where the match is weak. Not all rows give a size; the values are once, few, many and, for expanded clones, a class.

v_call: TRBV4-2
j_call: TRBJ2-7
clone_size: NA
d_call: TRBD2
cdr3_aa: CASSQDRGGYEQYF
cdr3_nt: TGTGCCAGCAGCCAAGATCGGGGGGGCTACGAGCAGTACTTC

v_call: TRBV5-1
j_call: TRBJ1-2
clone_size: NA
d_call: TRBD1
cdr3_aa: CASRADRGTPNYGYTF
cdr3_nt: TGCGCCAGCAGGGCGGACAGGGGGACTCCTAACTATGGCTACACCTTC

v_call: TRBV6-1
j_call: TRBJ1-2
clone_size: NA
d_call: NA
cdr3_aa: CASSETFSRWGYTF
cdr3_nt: TGTGCCAGCAGTGAAACGTTTAGCAGATGGGGCTACACCTTC

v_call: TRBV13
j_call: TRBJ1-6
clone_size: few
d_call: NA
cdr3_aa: CASSLGQGNSPLHF
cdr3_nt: TGTGCCAGCAGCTTAGGGCAGGGGAATTCACCCCTCCACTTT

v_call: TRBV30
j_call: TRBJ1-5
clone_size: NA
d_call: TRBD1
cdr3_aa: CAWSFSQGAQPQHF
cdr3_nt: TGTGCCTGGAGCTTCTCCCAGGGGGCTCAGCCCCAGCATTTT

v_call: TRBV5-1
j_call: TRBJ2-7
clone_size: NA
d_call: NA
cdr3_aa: CASSLGLRDEQYF
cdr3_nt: TGCGCCAGCAGCTTGGGTCTGAGAGACGAGCAGTACTTC

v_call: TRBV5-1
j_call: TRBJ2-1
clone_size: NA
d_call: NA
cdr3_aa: CASSLSLAPQDEQFF
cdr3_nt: TGCGCCAGCAGCTTGAGCCTAGCGCCTCAGGATGAGCAGTTCTTC

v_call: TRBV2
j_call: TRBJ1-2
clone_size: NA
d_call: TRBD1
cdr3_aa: CASTRDRGNGYTF
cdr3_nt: TGTGCCAGCACCAGAGACAGGGGTAATGGCTACACCTTC

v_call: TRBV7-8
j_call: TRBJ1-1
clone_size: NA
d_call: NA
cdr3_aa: CASSPKPGIRTEAFF
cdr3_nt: TGTGCCAGCAGCCCAAAGCCGGGGATTCGCACTGAAGCTTTCTTT

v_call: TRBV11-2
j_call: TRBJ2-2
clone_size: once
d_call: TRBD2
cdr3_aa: CASSLDIPSGTNTGELFF
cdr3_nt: TGTGCCAGCAGCTTAGATATCCCAAGCGGGACTAACACCGGGGAGCTGTTTTTT

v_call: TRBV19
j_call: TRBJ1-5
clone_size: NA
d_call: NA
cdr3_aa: CASSRLGDFNQPQHF
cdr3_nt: TGTGCCAGTAGCAGGCTGGGGGACTTCAATCAGCCCCAGCATTTT

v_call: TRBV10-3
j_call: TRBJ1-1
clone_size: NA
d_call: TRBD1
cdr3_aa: CAISGSGGKRNTEAFF
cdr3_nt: TGTGCCATCAGTGGTTCAGGGGGCAAGCGGAACACTGAAGCTTTCTTT

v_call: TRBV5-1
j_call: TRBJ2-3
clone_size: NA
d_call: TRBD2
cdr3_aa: CASSPGLAGGGDTQYF
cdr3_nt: TGCGCCAGCAGCCCGGGACTAGCGGGAGGAGGAGATACGCAGTATTTT

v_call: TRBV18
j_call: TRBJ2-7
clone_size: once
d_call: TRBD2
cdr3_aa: CASSPGLADYEQYF
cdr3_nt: TGTGCCAGCTCACCGGGACTAGCGGACTACGAGCAGTACTTC

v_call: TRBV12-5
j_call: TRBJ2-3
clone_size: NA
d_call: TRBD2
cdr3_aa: CASGEGTSVDTQYF
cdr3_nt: TGTGCTAGTGGGGAAGGGACTAGCGTGGATACGCAGTATTTT

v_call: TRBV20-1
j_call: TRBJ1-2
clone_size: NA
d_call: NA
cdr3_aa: CSAPAGGYTF
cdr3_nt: TGCAGTGCTCCGGCCGGGGGCTACACCTTC

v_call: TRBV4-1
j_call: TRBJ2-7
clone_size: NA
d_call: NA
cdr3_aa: CASSRNALGSRGEQYF
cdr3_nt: TGCGCCAGCAGCCGGAACGCCCTCGGATCCCGAGGCGAGCAGTACTTC

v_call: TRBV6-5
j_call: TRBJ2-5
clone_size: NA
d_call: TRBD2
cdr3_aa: CASSYSGLAGGRQYF
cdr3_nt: TGTGCCAGCAGTTACTCGGGACTAGCGGGCGGCCGACAGTACTTC

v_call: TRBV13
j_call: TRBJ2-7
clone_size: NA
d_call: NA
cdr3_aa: CASSLEGVFAGEGDEQYF
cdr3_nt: TGTGCCAGCAGCTTAGAGGGGGTTTTCGCGGGAGAGGGGGACGAGCAGTACTTC

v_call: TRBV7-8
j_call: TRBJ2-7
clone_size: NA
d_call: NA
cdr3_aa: CASSLALAGNPTRQYF
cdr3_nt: TGTGCCAGCAGCTTAGCGTTGGCAGGAAATCCTACGAGGCAGTACTTC

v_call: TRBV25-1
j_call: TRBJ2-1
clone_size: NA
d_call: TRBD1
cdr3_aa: CASSGHFQGARSYNEQFF
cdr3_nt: TGTGCCAGCAGTGGTCACTTCCAGGGGGCTCGGTCCTACAATGAGCAGTTCTTC

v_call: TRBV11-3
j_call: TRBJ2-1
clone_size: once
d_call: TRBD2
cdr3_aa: CASSSEGQVGGNNEQFF
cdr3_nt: TGTGCCAGCAGCTCCGAGGGGCAAGTCGGGGGGAACAATGAGCAGTTCTTC

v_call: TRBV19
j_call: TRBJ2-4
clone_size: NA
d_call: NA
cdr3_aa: CASSMMFEYSKNIQYF
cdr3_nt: TGTGCCAGTAGTATGATGTTTGAGTATAGCAAAAACATTCAGTACTTC

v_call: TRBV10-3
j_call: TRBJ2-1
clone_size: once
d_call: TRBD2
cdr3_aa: CAIRGDSGSREEQFF
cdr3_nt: TGTGCCATCAGGGGGGATAGCGGGAGTAGGGAGGAGCAGTTCTTC

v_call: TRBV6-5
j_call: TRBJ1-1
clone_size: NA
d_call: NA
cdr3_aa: CASSKTDGRTEAFF
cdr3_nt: TGTGCCAGCAGTAAGACAGACGGAAGAACTGAAGCTTTCTTT

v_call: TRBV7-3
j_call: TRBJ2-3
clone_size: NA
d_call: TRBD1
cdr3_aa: CASSLDRGTDTQYF
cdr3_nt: TGTGCCAGCAGCTTAGACAGGGGAACAGATACGCAGTATTTT

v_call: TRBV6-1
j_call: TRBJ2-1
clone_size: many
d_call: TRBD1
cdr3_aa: CASSDGTEINEQFF
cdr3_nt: TGTGCCAGCAGTGACGGGACAGAAATCAATGAGCAGTTCTTC

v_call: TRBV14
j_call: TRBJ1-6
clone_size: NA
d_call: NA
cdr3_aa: CASSQESSPLHF
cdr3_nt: TGTGCCAGCAGCCAAGAATCATCACCCCTCCACTTT

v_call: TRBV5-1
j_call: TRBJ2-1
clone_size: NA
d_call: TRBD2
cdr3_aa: CASSDQVGLAAYNEQFF
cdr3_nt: TGCGCCAGCAGCGATCAAGTCGGACTAGCGGCGTACAATGAGCAGTTCTTC

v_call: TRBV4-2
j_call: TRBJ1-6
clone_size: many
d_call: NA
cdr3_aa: CASSQLDTLHF
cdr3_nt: TGTGCCAGCAGCCAGTTAGACACCCTCCACTTT

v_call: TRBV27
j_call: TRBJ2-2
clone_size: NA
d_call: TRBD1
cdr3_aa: CASSSGGSGTGELFF
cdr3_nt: TGTGCCAGCAGCTCAGGGGGTAGTGGGACCGGGGAGCTGTTTTTT

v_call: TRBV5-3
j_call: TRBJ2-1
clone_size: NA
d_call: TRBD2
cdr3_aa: CARSSPGTSGRVNEQFF
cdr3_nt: TGTGCCAGAAGCTCGCCCGGGACTAGCGGGAGAGTTAATGAGCAGTTCTTC

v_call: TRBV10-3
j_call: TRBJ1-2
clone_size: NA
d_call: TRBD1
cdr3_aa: CAITDRGGGYTF
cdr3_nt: TGTGCCATTACGGACAGGGGTGGAGGCTACACCTTC

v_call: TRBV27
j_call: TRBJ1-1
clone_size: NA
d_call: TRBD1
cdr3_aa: CATQGDRGVAFF
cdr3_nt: TGTGCCACTCAAGGGGACAGGGGTGTAGCTTTCTTT

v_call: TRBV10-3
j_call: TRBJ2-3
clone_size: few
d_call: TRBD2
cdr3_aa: CAIRDTGLAGNYTDTQYF
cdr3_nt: TGTGCCATCAGAGACACCGGACTAGCGGGCAATTACACAGATACGCAGTATTTT

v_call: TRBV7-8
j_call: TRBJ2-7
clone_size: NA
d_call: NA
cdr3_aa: CASSLVQSYEQYF
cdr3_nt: TGTGCCAGCAGCTTGGTACAGTCCTACGAGCAGTACTTC

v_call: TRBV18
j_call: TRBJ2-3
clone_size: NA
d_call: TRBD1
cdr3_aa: CASSPAQGADTQYF
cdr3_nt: TGTGCCAGCTCACCGGCGCAGGGGGCAGATACGCAGTATTTT

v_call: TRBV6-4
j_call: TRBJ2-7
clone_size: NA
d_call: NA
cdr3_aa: CASSDTEQGEQYF
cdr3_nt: TGTGCCAGCAGTGATACTGAACAGGGCGAGCAGTACTTC

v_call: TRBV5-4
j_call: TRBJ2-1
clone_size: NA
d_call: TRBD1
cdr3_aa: CASSLLQGVYNEQFF
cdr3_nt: TGTGCCAGCAGCTTGCTACAGGGGGTATACAATGAGCAGTTCTTC

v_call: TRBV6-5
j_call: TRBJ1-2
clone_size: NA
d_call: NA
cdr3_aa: CASSYSTGGGYGYTF
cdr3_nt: TGTGCCAGCAGTTACTCGACAGGAGGAGGCTATGGCTACACCTTC

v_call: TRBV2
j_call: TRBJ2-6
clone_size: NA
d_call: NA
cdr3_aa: CASRGQGLASGANVLTF
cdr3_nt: TGTGCCAGCAGGGGCCAGGGATTGGCCTCTGGGGCCAACGTCCTGACTTTC

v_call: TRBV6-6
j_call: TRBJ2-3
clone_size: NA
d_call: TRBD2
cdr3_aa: CASSYYLAGGTDTQYF
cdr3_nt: TGTGCCAGCAGTTACTACTTAGCGGGGGGCACAGATACGCAGTATTTT

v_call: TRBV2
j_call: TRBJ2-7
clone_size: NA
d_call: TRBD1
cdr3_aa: CASSPWTGSYEQYF
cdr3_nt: TGTGCCAGCAGCCCCTGGACAGGGTCCTACGAGCAGTACTTC

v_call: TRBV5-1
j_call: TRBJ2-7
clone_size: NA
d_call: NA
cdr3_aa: CASSQDLSRGQYF
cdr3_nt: TGCGCCAGCAGCCAGGACCTTTCCAGGGGGCAGTACTTC

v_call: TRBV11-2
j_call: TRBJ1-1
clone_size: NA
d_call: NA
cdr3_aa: CASRLSTEAFF
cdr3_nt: TGTGCCAGCCGCCTTAGTACTGAAGCTTTCTTT

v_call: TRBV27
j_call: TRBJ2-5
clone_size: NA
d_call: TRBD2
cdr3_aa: CASRDSGLGGTQYF
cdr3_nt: TGTGCCAGCAGGGATTCGGGACTAGGTGGGACCCAGTACTTC

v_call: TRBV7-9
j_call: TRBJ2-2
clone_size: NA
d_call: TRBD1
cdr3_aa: CASSLYRTGGTGELFF
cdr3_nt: TGTGCCAGCAGCTTATATCGGACAGGGGGCACCGGGGAGCTGTTTTTT

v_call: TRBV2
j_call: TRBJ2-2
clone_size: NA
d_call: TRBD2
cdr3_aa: CASRGGGAPGELFF
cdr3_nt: TGTGCCAGCAGGGGCGGGGGGGCTCCAGGGGAGCTGTTTTTT

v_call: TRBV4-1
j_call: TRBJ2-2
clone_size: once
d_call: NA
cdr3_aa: CASSQEGGDTGELFF
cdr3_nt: TGCGCCAGCAGCCAAGAAGGGGGGGACACCGGGGAGCTGTTTTTT

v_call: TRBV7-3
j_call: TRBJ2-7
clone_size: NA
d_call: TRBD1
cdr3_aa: CASSRNRDRGSYEQYF
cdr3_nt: TGTGCCAGCAGCCGCAACCGGGACAGGGGTTCCTACGAGCAGTACTTC

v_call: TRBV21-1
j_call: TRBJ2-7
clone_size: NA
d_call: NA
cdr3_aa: CASNRLAARYEQYF
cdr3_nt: TGTGCCAGCAACAGATTAGCGGCCCGCTACGAGCAGTACTTC

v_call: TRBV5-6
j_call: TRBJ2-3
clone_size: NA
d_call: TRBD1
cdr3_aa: CASSRDRVADTQYF
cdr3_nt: TGTGCCAGCAGCCGGGACAGGGTGGCAGATACGCAGTATTTT

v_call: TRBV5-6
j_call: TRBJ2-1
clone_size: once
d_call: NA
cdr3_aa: CASSLARGEQFF
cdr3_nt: TGTGCCAGCAGCTTAGCGCGAGGCGAGCAGTTCTTC

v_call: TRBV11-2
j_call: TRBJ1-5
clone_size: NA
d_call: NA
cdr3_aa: CASSLVGGQPQHF
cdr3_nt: TGTGCCAGCAGCTTAGTGGGGGGACAGCCCCAGCATTTT